The present entry profiles one T cell receptor beta chain with its context. Per the study methods: Quantification of nucleated cells was approximated via reference gene primer amplification. TCRdb keeps only in-frame clones here, not all; method: immunoSEQ multiplex PCR. V and J calls plus clone size are reproduced from that table; the DNA served to infer D and trimming. Of around 250,000 clones in the sample, approximately 91% were seen once. This specimen comes from a study of blood T cell repertoires in COVID-19. Overall study context: Samples came from the United States, Italy and Spain, spanning acute and convalescent COVID-19. PBMCs, B-cell-depleted T cells, or T cells were the source of the cDNA or gDNA that made up the material.

Germline V gives CDR1 SGHNT, CDR2 YENEEA. The CDR3 runs 14 residues. Trimming removed 5 bases from V and 1 base from J, with 8 bases in between. This receptor was identified in a human donor in a cohort exposed to, infected with or recovered from COVID-19 (not recorded which). The donor label of this sample is uncertain. The chain is built from TRBV11-3 and TRBJ2-2; the D gene is possibly TRBD1 (5 bases). The sample comprised PBMCs or T cells enriched from blood (not recorded which). CDR3 residues: CASSPQENTGELFF. As DNA, the CDR3 is TGTGCCAGCAGCCCACAGGAGAACACCGGGGAGCTGTTTTTT.